A single sample is the source of the 30 T cell receptor beta chains below, sequenced in a study of blood T cells in healthy people across ages. Primed by a sample-barcoded 5' primer and a J-beta primer mix, a second PCR proceeded for roughly 6 to 12 cycles. TCRdb fed the 5' RACE reads into MiXCR, producing one record per CDR3 protein. The sample shows some 1.5 million distinct CDR3 sequences, roughly 27% of them seen only once. The sample comprised blood. These receptors all stem from a young woman in good health.

V gene TRBV18 combines with J gene TRBJ2-3; 10 positions match TRBD2. With V trimmed by 3 bases and J by 3 bases, 3 bases remained unmatched. CDR1 is KGHSH, CDR2 LQKENI, per germline. The CDR3 consists of 15 residues. Written as DNA, the CDR3 is TGTGCCAGCTCACCGGGACTAGCGCGGACAGATACGCAGTATTTT. Protein: CASSPGLARTDTQYF.

The chain is built from TRBV4-1 and TRBJ2-1; 10 positions match TRBD2. Per the germline V gene, CDR1 is MGHRA and CDR2 is YSYEKL. V trimming: 3 bases; J trimming: 0 bases; junction bases outside the gene matches: 5. This CDR3 is built from 17 residues. CDR3 nucleotide sequence: TGCGCCAGCAGCCAGCGGACTAGCGGTACCTCCTACAATGAGCAGTTCTTC. It translates to CASSQRTSGTSYNEQFF.

This clonotype showed up many times. At one of its ends the junction is not consistent with the germline gene, which may arise from a read error. J is TRBJ2-5 and V is TRBV7-6; no clear D. CDR1 and CDR2 from the germline V gene are SGHVS and FNYEAQ. CDR3 size: 13 residues. The CDR3 spells CASSYTSLEAQYF. CDR3 DNA sequence: TGTGCCAGCAGCTACACGAGCTTAGAGGCCCAGTACTTC. The variable domain in full, with the rest retrieved from reference TRBV7-6 and TRBJ2-5, is GAGVSQSPRYKVTKRGQDVALRCDPISGHVSLYWYRQALGQGPEFLTYFNYEAQQDKSGLPNDRFSAERPEGSISTLTIQRTEQRDSAMYRCASSYTSLEAQYFGPGTRLLVL.

The J gene is TRBJ2-1, the V gene TRBV7-3, with 9 bases that match TRBD2. Per germline, CDR1 SGHTA and CDR2 FQGTGA. V lost 3 bases to trimming and J lost 8 bases; unmatched junction nucleotides: 14. The CDR3 consists of 17 residues. The CDR3 sequence is CASSFFGAGGAGDEQFF. As DNA, the CDR3 is TGTGCCAGCAGCTTCTTCGGGGCGGGGGGGGCAGGCGATGAGCAGTTCTTC. The whole variable domain, filled in from reference TRBV7-3 and TRBJ2-1, reads GAGVSQTPSNKVTEKGKYVELRCDPISGHTALYWYRQSLGQGPEFLIYFQGTGAADDSGLPNDRFFAVRPEGSVSTLKIQRTERGDSAVYLCASSFFGAGGAGDEQFFGPGTRLTVL.

The rearrangement uses TRBV6-5 and TRBJ1-5; perhaps TRBD1 as D (5 bases). V lost 10 bases to trimming and J lost 0 bases, with 10 bases between them. Germline lookup yields CDR1 MNHEY and CDR2 SVGAGI. The CDR3 sequence is 13 residues long. The DNA of the CDR3 is TGTGCCACCGGGACGGTTAGCAATCAGCCCCAGCATTTT. This gives the protein CATGTVSNQPQHF.

Ten or more counts support this clonotype. The V call is TRBV4-2, the J call TRBJ2-7; unclear D gene. This CDR3 contains 14 residues. CDR1 and CDR2 (germline): LGHNA, YNFKEQ. Deletions cut 4 bases from V and 5 bases from J, with 15 bases between. CDR3 region: CASSPDLAADEQYF. CDR3 coding DNA: TGTGCCAGCAGCCCCGACCTGGCAGCCGACGAGCAGTACTTC.

V is TRBV10-3 and J is TRBJ2-5, with a weak D call TRBD2 (6 bases). The CDR3 spans 13 residues. V lost 8 bases to trimming and J lost 2 bases, with 12 bases between them. CDR1 is ENHRY, CDR2 SYGVKD, per germline. Here the CDR3 reads CAIGSGLQETQYF. The CDR3 nucleotides are TGTGCCATCGGTAGTGGACTACAAGAGACCCAGTACTTC.

This clonotype was seen only a few times. The V call is TRBV6-2 or TRBV6-3, the J call TRBJ1-2; D call uncertain. This CDR3 has 13 residues. Germline values: CDR1 MNHEY, CDR2 SVGEGT. The chain's CDR3 is CARTAGGDYGYTF. The DNA of the CDR3 is TGTGCGAGAACAGCAGGTGGGGACTATGGCTACACCTTC.

The chain uses TRBV9 and TRBJ2-3, with D perhaps TRBD1 (6 bases). CDR1 is SGDLS and CDR2 is YYNGEE in the germline V gene. V was cut by 0 bases and J by 1 base, with 12 bases left in between. The CDR3 is made up of 16 amino acids. The CDR3: CASSVEGGQRTDTQYF. As DNA, the CDR3 is TGTGCCAGCAGCGTAGAAGGAGGACAGCGCACAGATACGCAGTATTTT. The whole variable domain, filled in from reference TRBV9 and TRBJ2-3, reads DSGVTQTPKHLITATGQRVTLRCSPRSGDLSVYWYQQSLDQGLQFLIQYYNGEERAKGNILERFSAQQFPDLHSELNLSSLELGDSALYFCASSVEGGQRTDTQYFGPGTRLTVL.

V and J are TRBV20-1 and TRBJ1-1; 9 bases agree with TRBD1. Losses at the gene ends were 6 bases for V and 0 bases for J; bases not matched to a gene: 8. Germline V gives CDR1 DFQATT, CDR2 SNEGSKA (reference sequence). The CDR3 has 15 amino acids. The CDR3 protein is CSAHRQGGVNTEAFF. The CDR3 nucleotides are TGCAGTGCACATAGACAGGGGGGAGTGAACACTGAAGCTTTCTTT.

This clonotype was seen many times. This chain connects TRBV29-1 to TRBJ2-5, with D maybe TRBD2 (5 bases). CDR3 size: 15 residues. Trimming shortened V by 1 base and J by 4 bases, and 16 bases separated the two germline ends. Germline CDR1 SQVTM, CDR2 ANQGSEA. CDR3 residues: CSVEAVGVGLETQYF. The CDR3, as DNA: TGCAGCGTTGAAGCCGTGGGAGTGGGCTTAGAGACCCAGTACTTC. Full variable domain (remainder filled in from reference TRBV29-1 and TRBJ2-5): SAVISQKPSRDICQRGTSLTIQCQVDSQVTMMFWYRQQPGQSLTLIATANQGSEATYESGFVIDKFPISRPNLTFSTLTVSNMSPEDSSIYLCSVEAVGVGLETQYFGPGTRLLVL.

This clonotype was observed many times. This rearrangement joins TRBV20-1 to TRBJ2-7; TRBD1 agrees at 7 bases. The germline CDR1 and CDR2 sequences are DFQATT and SNEGSKA (reference sequence). The CDR3 contains 15 residues. V trimming: 3 bases; J trimming: 1 base; junction bases outside the gene matches: 9. This CDR3 is CSASLPPGQSYEQYF. Here the CDR3 DNA reads TGCAGTGCTAGCCTGCCGCCGGGACAGTCCTACGAGCAGTACTTC.

This clonotype was picked up many times. The chain recombines TRBV3-1 with TRBJ1-1; D is possibly TRBD1 (6 bases). The CDR3 sequence is 14 residues long. Germline V gives CDR1 LGHDT, CDR2 YNNKEL (reference sequence). V was shortened by 5 bases and J by 1 base, with 11 bases between the two germline ends. For the CDR3, the DNA is TGTGCCAGCAGCAGGACAGCGGGGAACACTGAAGCTTTCTTT. Translated: CASSRTAGNTEAFF. The full variable domain, its missing parts supplied by reference TRBV3-1 and TRBJ1-1, is DTAVSQTPKYLVTQMGNDKSIKCEQNLGHDTMYWYKQDSKKFLKIMFSYNNKELIINETVPNRFSPKSPDKAHLNLHINSLELGDSAVYFCASSRTAGNTEAFFGQGTRLTVV.

CDR3: CAASLIASGSYEQYF. CDR3 DNA: TGTGCCGCCTCACTCATCGCTAGCGGCTCCTACGAGCAGTACTTC. The rearrangement joins TRBV6-5 to TRBJ2-7; 7 positions match TRBD2. The CDR3 is 15 residues long. The V gene end was trimmed by 11 bases and the J gene end by 0 bases; junction bases not matched to a gene: 13. Germline V gene lookup returns CDR1 MNHEY and CDR2 SVGAGI.

The chain couples TRBV12-3 or TRBV12-4 to TRBJ2-2, with D possibly TRBD1 on 5 matching bases. The length of the CDR3 is 14 residues. V lost 10 bases to trimming and J lost 4 bases, with 16 bases between them. The CDR3 sequence: CATRWGLVTGELFF. The CDR3, as DNA: TGTGCCACGCGGTGGGGCCTGGTCACCGGGGAGCTGTTTTTT.

The rearrangement joins TRBV20-1 to TRBJ2-4; 7 nucleotides align to TRBD1. The CDR3 totals 16 residues. Germline V gene lookup returns CDR1 DFQATT and CDR2 SNEGSKA (reference sequence). V dropped 3 bases and J dropped 13; count of bases not matched to a gene: 21. CDR3 coding DNA: TGCAGTGCTAGTTCCTACAGGGGTGAAGATACGAGGGCCCAGTACTTC. Amino acids: CSASSYRGEDTRAQYF.

V usage is TRBV25-1 and J usage is TRBJ2-2; tentatively, D is TRBD1 (6 bases). CDR3 length: 11 amino acids. Germline CDR1 and CDR2: MGHDK and SYGVNS. This chain's CDR3 is CVVGGPGELFF. In nucleotides, the CDR3 is TGTGTCGTAGGGGGTCCCGGGGAGCTGTTTTTT.

This clonotype occurred a few times. V and J are TRBV7-9 and TRBJ2-7; D might be TRBD1 (5 bases). Trimming pared 5 bases from V and 3 bases from J, leaving 11 bases between. CDR1 and CDR2 (germline): SEHNR, FQNEAQ (reference sequence). This CDR3 has 13 amino acids. Written as DNA, the CDR3 is TGTGCCAGCAGCCCCGACAGTAACTACGAGCAGTACTTC. This gives the protein CASSPDSNYEQYF.

This clonotype was seen a few times. The rearrangement links TRBV4-3 to TRBJ1-2; possibly TRBD1 for D (5 bases). The V end was cut by 4 bases, the J end by 6 bases, with 15 bases between. This CDR3 is 14 amino acids long. Germline CDR1 reads LGHNA; CDR2 reads YSLEER. CDR3 in DNA: TGCGCCAGCAGCCCCGTTGGGGGTCTCCATGGCTACACCTTC. This translates into CASSPVGGLHGYTF.

This clonotype showed up just a few times. The chain recombines TRBV20-1 with TRBJ1-2; TRBD1 might be the D (6 bases). Deletions cut 0 bases from V and 8 bases from J, with 13 bases between. The CDR3 totals 13 residues. Germline-derived CDR1 and CDR2 are DFQATT and SNEGSKA (reference sequence). CDR3 sequence reads: CSARDEGGEGYTF. The DNA of the CDR3 is TGCAGTGCTAGAGATGAGGGGGGAGAAGGCTACACCTTC.

With regard to this clonotype: The CDR3 end shows no conserved phenylalanine or tryptophan, and so a read error is likely. This sequence joins TRBV20-1 and TRBJ1-6; maybe TRBD1 (6 bases). V was trimmed by 5 bases and J by 6 bases, leaving 14 bases between them. The germline CDR1 and CDR2 sequences are DFQATT and SNEGSKA (reference sequence). The CDR3 contains 14 residues. The CDR3 spells CSAPLQGANSPLHY. DNA for the CDR3: TGCAGTGCTCCCCTACAGGGCGCTAATTCACCCCTCCACTAT.

This clonotype has ten or more counts. The chain carries TRBV10-3 and TRBJ2-5, with D possibly matching TRBD2 (5 bases). The CDR3 loop spans 15 amino acids. V was clipped by 2 bases and J by 7 bases, with 17 bases between them. The germline V gene has CDR1 ENHRY and CDR2 SYGVKD. The CDR3 spells CAISETGRAPGTQYF. The CDR3 region has the DNA TGTGCCATCAGTGAGACCGGGCGGGCACCCGGGACCCAGTACTTC.

This chain connects TRBV14 to TRBJ2-5, with D maybe TRBD1 (6 bases). V lost 5 bases and J lost 5, with 18 bases in between. This CDR3 contains 15 residues. The germline V gene encodes CDR1 SGHDN and CDR2 FVKESK. Written as DNA, the CDR3 is TGTGCCAGCAGCTCCCGGGGCCCTCAGGGGGAGACCCAGTACTTC. Its translation: CASSSRGPQGETQYF.

The rearrangement joins TRBV30 to TRBJ2-5; TRBD2 agrees at 7 bases. This CDR3 region has 14 residues. After removal of 0 bases from V and 3 bases from J, the junction contained 4 bases not matched to a gene. CDR1 is GTSNPN, CDR2 SVGIG, per germline (reference sequence). The CDR3 sequence: CAWSVLRGEETQYF. The CDR3 bases are TGTGCCTGGAGTGTACTCCGGGGGGAAGAGACCCAGTACTTC.

V is TRBV7-8 and J is TRBJ2-1; 9 nucleotides line up with TRBD2. Germline values: CDR1 SGHVS, CDR2 FQNEAQ. The ends lost 1 base at V and 7 bases at J; junction bases unmatched: 8. This CDR3 is 16 amino acids long. The CDR3 region is CASSLDMAGGSNEQFF. CDR3 nucleotide sequence: TGTGCCAGCAGCTTAGATATGGCGGGAGGGTCTAATGAGCAGTTCTTC.

This clonotype has only a few counts. This chain joins TRBV12-3 or TRBV12-4 and TRBJ1-2, with D uncertain. This CDR3 region has 14 residues. V gave up 4 bases and J gave up 4 bases, with 13 bases separating them. The CDR3 reads CASSYSTDSYGYTF. The CDR3 DNA sequence: TGTGCCAGCAGTTACTCAACAGACTCCTATGGCTACACCTTC.

This clonotype was detected a few times. The gene calls are TRBV12-3 or TRBV12-4 and TRBJ1-6, with no clear D. V shed 6 bases and J shed 8 bases, with 14 bases lying between them. This CDR3 is 14 amino acids long. The CDR3 is CASSRTQSDSPLHF. CDR3 coding DNA: TGTGCCAGCAGCCGAACACAGTCCGATTCACCCCTCCACTTT.

This clonotype was seen at least ten times. The genes are TRBV29-1 and TRBJ2-7, with D unclear. The CDR3 length is 12 residues. Germline V gene sequence: CDR1 SQVTM, CDR2 ANQGSEA. The ends were cut back, 5 bases at V and 0 bases at J, with 8 bases in the middle. CDR3 sequence reads: CSVRADSYEQYF. The CDR3 bases are TGCAGCGTTAGGGCCGACTCCTACGAGCAGTACTTC.

This clonotype was observed many times. The CDR3 DNA reads as TGTGCCTTACTAGATAGAAGAACTAACTATGGCTACACCTTC. Translated, it gives CALLDRRTNYGYTF. The J gene is TRBJ1-2, the V gene TRBV30; D unclear. The V gene lost 7 bases and the J gene lost 0 bases, with 15 bases spanning the gap. Germline V gene lookup returns CDR1 GTSNPN and CDR2 SVGIG (reference sequence). The CDR3 extends over 14 amino acids.

This clonotype was seen a handful of times. The J gene is TRBJ2-1, the V gene TRBV25-1, with TRBD2 matching over 7 bases. The CDR3 consists of 14 residues. Germline lookup yields CDR1 MGHDK and CDR2 SYGVNS. This CDR3 reads CASGSPSSYNEQFF. The CDR3 bases are TGTGCTAGCGGGTCCCCGAGCTCCTACAATGAGCAGTTCTTC. Full variable domain (remainder filled in from reference TRBV25-1 and TRBJ2-1): EADIYQTPRYLVIGTGKKITLECSQTMGHDKMYWYQQDPGMELHLIHYSYGVNSTEKGDLSSESTVSRIRTEHFPLTLESARPSHTSQYLCASGSPSSYNEQFFGPGTRLTVL.